The 16 T cell receptor beta chains below were found in one sample sequenced in a study of preoperative IRX-2 immunotherapy in early breast cancer. The treatment is: preoperative locoregional IRX-2 cytokine immunotherapy. Here immunoSEQ multiplex PCR was the method, and the copy in TCRdb shows in-frame clones only, minus some. This sample yields 35,000 to 50,000 clones, of which about 95% are seen a single time; about 1.6% belongs to the top ten. The sequencing used tumor tissue, collected after IRX-2 immunotherapy. The source of these receptors is a human donor with breast cancer.

This clone has a single count. The V call is TRBV5-4, the J call TRBJ2-1; D possibly corresponds to TRBD2 (5 bases). Germline CDR1 reads SGHNT; CDR2 reads YYREEE (reference sequence). This CDR3 is 12 amino acids long. Trimming removed 7 bases from V and 9 bases from J, with 14 bases in between. The CDR3 nucleotides are TGTGCCAGCGCGGAGGCGATCGGTGAGCAGTTCTTC. It is translated as CASAEAIGEQFF.

The chain employs TRBV4-3 and TRBJ2-3; D call uncertain. The CDR3 contains 16 residues. Per germline, CDR1 LGHNA and CDR2 YSLEER. V dropped 1 base and J dropped 6 bases, with 17 bases sitting between them. CDR3: CASSQGGQANFDTQYF. CDR3 sequence (DNA): TGCGCCAGCAGCCAAGGCGGCCAGGCAAATTTCGATACGCAGTATTTT.

This clone was counted between two and nine times. The rearrangement uses TRBV6-5 and TRBJ2-6; D is uncertain. V was clipped by 8 bases and J by 5 bases, with 7 bases between them. Germline assignment: CDR1 MNHEY and CDR2 SVGAGI. The length of the CDR3 is 12 residues. CDR3 nucleotide sequence: TGTGCCAGCCACTCGAGGGCCAACGTCCTGACTTTC. The encoded protein is CASHSRANVLTF.

The rearrangement uses TRBV5-1 and TRBJ1-2; D not resolved. Germline CDR1 reads SGHRS; CDR2 reads YFSETQ. The CDR3 loop spans 13 amino acids. Trimming pared 1 base from V and 3 bases from J, leaving 7 bases between. CDR3 nucleotide sequence: TGCGCCAGCAGCTTGAACTTCGACTATGGCTACACCTTC. This codes for CASSLNFDYGYTF.

This chain links TRBV29-1 with TRBJ1-2; maybe TRBD1 (5 bases). V was pared by 3 bases and J by 7 bases, with 9 bases between. The germline CDR1 and CDR2 sequences are SQVTM and ANQGSEA. The CDR3 spans 11 residues. DNA of the CDR3: TGCAGCGTTGAGGCAGGGAGTGGCTACACCTTC. It translates to CSVEAGSGYTF.

This sequence joins TRBV19 and TRBJ1-2, with 8 nucleotides matching TRBD1. Germline lookup yields CDR1 LNHDA and CDR2 SQIVND (reference sequence). This CDR3 spans 15 amino acids. The ends lost 1 base at V and 3 bases at J; junction bases unmatched: 4. CDR3 nucleotides: TGTGCCAGTAGTATAGCCCGGACAGGGCACTATGGCTACACCTTC. This codes for CASSIARTGHYGYTF.

The chain joins TRBV5-1 to TRBJ2-3; 9 bases line up with TRBD2. V lost 6 bases and J lost 7; bases outside the gene matches: 9. The CDR3 runs 14 residues. Germline CDR1 SGHRS, CDR2 YFSETQ. The CDR3 nucleotides are TGCGCCAGCACGGCGGGAGGGCCTTCAAATACGCAGTATTTT. It encodes CASTAGGPSNTQYF.

The chain joins TRBV18 to TRBJ1-1; possible D gene TRBD1, 5 bases. V lost 5 bases, J lost 1 base, and 11 bases lay in between. CDR1 and CDR2 (germline): KGHSH, LQKENI. The CDR3 is 14 residues long. DNA of the CDR3: TGTGCCAGCTCAGCACAGGACGGGAACACTGAAGCTTTCTTT. Residues: CASSAQDGNTEAFF.

CDR3 sequence: CASSQAGLADYEQYF. The CDR3 coding sequence is TGTGCCAGCTCACAAGCGGGCCTGGCTGACTACGAGCAGTACTTC. The chain carries TRBV18 and TRBJ2-7, with D possibly being TRBD2 (6 bases). The CDR3 has 15 amino acids. Germline V gene lookup returns CDR1 KGHSH and CDR2 LQKENI. Trimming removed 4 bases at V and 3 bases at J, with 16 bases between.

V gene TRBV19 combines with J gene TRBJ2-2, with 7 bases fitting TRBD1. With V trimmed by 4 bases and J by 0 bases, 5 bases remained unmatched. Germline V lookup: CDR1 LNHDA, CDR2 SQIVND (reference sequence). The CDR3 is 16 residues long. This CDR3 is CASSTDRVSNTGELFF. The CDR3, as DNA: TGTGCCAGTAGTACCGACAGGGTATCGAACACCGGGGAGCTGTTTTTT.

The DNA for the CDR3 is TGTGCCAGCATGTTGAGGGGGGACACCATATATTTT. It translates to CASMLRGDTIYF. The chain joins TRBV28 to TRBJ1-3, with D tentatively TRBD1 (6 bases). With 7 bases removed from V and 8 bases from J, the gap between germline ends came to 12 bases. CDR1 is MDHEN, CDR2 SYDVKM, per germline. The CDR3 spans 12 residues.

The chain uses TRBV5-6 and TRBJ2-7; 11 nucleotides match TRBD2. The CDR3 extends over 17 amino acids. J lost 3 bases, V lost 4 bases, and 12 bases had no gene match. Germline lookup yields CDR1 SGHDT and CDR2 YYEEEE. The CDR3 bases are TGTGCCAGCAGCCCGGGACTAGCGGAAGGGGCGATCTACGAGCAGTACTTC. This gives the protein CASSPGLAEGAIYEQYF.

J is TRBJ1-2 and V is TRBV5-6; 7 bases are a match to TRBD1. CDR3 length: 14 amino acids. Trimming took 1 base from V and 3 from J; bases not matched to a gene: 3. Germline CDR1 and CDR2: SGHDT and YYEEEE. The CDR3 loop is CASSLRGQHYGYTF. CDR3 DNA: TGTGCCAGCAGCTTGCGGGGACAGCACTATGGCTACACCTTC.

The V gene is TRBV27, the J gene TRBJ1-2, with unresolved D. Germline V gives CDR1 MNHEY, CDR2 SMNVEV (reference sequence). Trimming left V 8 bases short and J 3 bases short, with 16 bases between. The CDR3 has 14 residues. The CDR3 DNA reads TGTGCCAGCCGAAGACCTGGGGATCACTATGGCTACACCTTC. Its translation is CASRRPGDHYGYTF.

The chain combines TRBV6-6 with TRBJ1-1; 9 bases are shared with TRBD1. The germline CDR1 and CDR2 sequences are MNHNY and SVGAGI (reference sequence). The CDR3 runs to 13 residues. V shed 7 bases, J shed 7 bases, and the junction held 7 bases outside the gene matches. DNA for the CDR3: TGTGCCAGCATCCCCTCGGACAGGGGTGAAGCTTTCTTT. This sequence encodes CASIPSDRGEAFF.

The V gene is TRBV27, the J gene TRBJ1-1; the D gene is possibly TRBD1 (5 bases). V lost 6 bases, J lost 5 bases, and 10 bases lay in between. The germline gives CDR1 MNHEY, CDR2 SMNVEV (reference sequence). The CDR3 is made up of 12 amino acids. Written as DNA, the CDR3 is TGTGCCAGCAGCTACGGGGGGACTGAAGCTTTCTTT. Amino acids: CASSYGGTEAFF.